This TCR beta chain was identified during a study of blood T cell repertoires in COVID-19. Study background: The United States, Italy and Spain were the sources of the acute and convalescent COVID-19 samples. PBMCs, B-cell-depleted T cells, or T cells were the source of the cDNA or gDNA that made up the material.

V dropped 1 base and J dropped 5; count of bases not matched to a gene: 13. Looked up from germline, CDR1 is MRHNA and CDR2 is SNTAGT. The CDR3 is made up of 18 amino acids. Original methodology: The assay estimated nucleated cells by amplifying reference gene primers. Data came from immunoSEQ multiplex PCR; TCRdb stores just in-frame clones and leaves some out. D and trimming were read from the DNA, whereas the V and J calls and clone size are those reported in that table. Of some 370,000 clones in the sample, about 90% are singletons; the top ten hold about 1.2%. The origin of this receptor is a man aged 40-50 years with acute or convalescent COVID-19. The sequencing sample was made of peripheral blood. The V and J genes are TRBV6-4 and TRBJ2-4; 8 bases fit TRBD2. DNA for the CDR3: TGTGCCAGCAGTGACTGTTTAGGTGGCGGGAGGCTCCAAAACATTCAGTACTTC. This sequence encodes CASSDCLGGGRLQNIQYF.